This T cell receptor beta chain derives from a study of blood T cell repertoires in COVID-19 (dated by TCRdb to 2020 to 2021). Background for the entire study: Collaborator samples came from the United States, Italy and Spain and covered acute and convalescent phases of COVID-19. The prospective study material was composed of cDNA or gDNA derived from T cells, B-cell-depleted T cells, or PBMCs. Where available, HLA class I and class II types were taken from metadata supplied by the sample provider and were not determined by assay-based typing. The sample metadata nearly always contained a de-identified subject ID, COVID-19 status, age in years and sex. Samples came from the ongoing ImmuneRACE study (first 160 participants) plus 1,254 subjects from 6 global collaborators. Deeply sampled blood TCRbeta repertoires from subjects exposed to, actively infected with, or recovered from COVID-19 were included in the dataset. The repertoires were released in a freely available public database intended as a resource for research on the immune response to SARS-CoV-2.

Broader findings and caveats from the paper: The amount of clinical and demographic metadata varied by source and participant and was provided uncurated.

The immunoSEQ Assay, a bias-controlled multiplex PCR, was used to amplify TCRbeta CDR3 regions from genomic DNA. The source study handled its data this way. Nucleated cell counts per sample were estimated from amplification of reference gene primers within the assay. To quantify the absolute abundance of each unique TCRbeta CDR3 rearrangement, sequence reads were collapsed and filtered. For each sample, productive Simpson clonality was calculated as the square root of Simpson's diversity index over productive rearrangements. This immuneACCESS table, as held by TCRdb, lists in-frame sequences with V and J called but not all clones. Of the missing ones, under half trace to an unresolved V gene in checked studies; the others have no known cause. The DNA was the basis for D and trimming; V, J and clone size are from that table. Within this sample are fewer than 55,000 clones, with roughly 82% of them counted one time only. Jointly, the top ten make up around 2.8% of the sample.

Its CDR3 holds 15 amino acids, cysteine through phenylalanine. CDR3 DNA is the only sequence kept; it has 45 bases, read in frame from the first base. Trimmed from V: 5 bases; trimmed from J: 4 bases; junction bases lacking a gene match: 8. CDR1 and CDR2 were assigned from the germline V gene as MDHEN and SYDVKM. A word on this clone: The antigen it recognizes is unknown. Nothing much larger sits one base from this clone, and base qualities are not available.

Each collaborating institution followed its own protocols to collect whole blood in K2EDTA tubes. For TCRbeta analysis, collaborators shipped samples in one of three forms: frozen whole blood, isolated PBMCs, or DNA extracted from either of those sample types. The source material was peripheral blood. The V and J segments used are TRBV28 and TRBJ1-2, and 9 bases in between align with TRBD1. The receptor was derived from a woman aged 60 to 75 with acute or convalescent COVID-19. The base sequence is TGTGCCAGCAGTCGGCCGGGACAGGGCCCCTATGGCTACACCTTC. It encodes CASSRPGQGPYGYTF.